This T cell receptor beta chain was identified in a study of blood T cell repertoires in COVID-19. Trimming stripped 9 bases from V and 1 base from J, with 13 bases between. Germline V lookup: CDR1 SNHLY, CDR2 FYNNEI. This CDR3 is 14 amino acids long. The method was immunoSEQ multiplex PCR; TCRdb's version includes in-frame clones alone and lacks a portion of them. The top ten hold under 6.5% of the sample, which has fewer than 200,000 clones, about 88% seen once. This clone was counted once. The sequence came from a woman aged 45-59 years with COVID-19, enrolled during active disease. The specimen sequenced was peripheral blood. The rearrangement links TRBV2 to TRBJ2-1; no reliable D call. CDR3 nucleotides: TGTGCCAGTCGAACTACCGTATCCTACAATGAGCAGTTCTTC. Its protein is CASRTTVSYNEQFF.